The following is a TCR beta chain sequence with its context. Its antigen is currently unknown. The record originates from a study of molecular identifiers for immune sequencing clone quantification. TCRdb redid the calling of the PCR reads with MiXCR, one entry per CDR3 protein. This sample has 85,000 to 90,000 distinct CDR3 sequences, with roughly 25% found just once. Researchers sorted naive CD8 T cells as cells that were CD8+CD4-CCR7+CD45RA+. Study-level results: Highly expanded clone sizes could be underestimated by identical TCR molecules sharing a barcode.

The V gene's germline CDR1 is SGDLS and CDR2 YYNGEE. V lost 3 bases, J lost 3 bases, and 16 bases lay in between. This CDR3 has 16 residues. The sequence was obtained from a human donor in good health. Some libraries in this study had Jurkat cell RNA spiked in. Sequencing input: naive CD8+ T cells from blood, with Jurkat cell RNA spiked in. Noted subset: FACS-sorted CD8+CD4-CCR7+CD45RA+ naive T cells. The rearrangement joins TRBV9 to TRBJ2-1; unclear D gene. The CDR3: CASSASLNPFYNEQFF. The CDR3 DNA reads TGTGCCAGCAGCGCCAGCTTGAATCCTTTCTACAATGAGCAGTTCTTC.